This entry is about one T cell receptor (beta chain). This specimen belongs to a study of blood T cell repertoires in COVID-19. Study summary: T cells, B-cell-depleted T cells, or PBMCs supplied cDNA or gDNA.

Measured with immunoSEQ multiplex PCR; TCRdb has only the in-frame clones, and not every one. The sample lists roughly 250,000 clones, approximately 85% occurring once. Trimming took 7 bases from V and 3 from J, leaving 18 bases between them. CDR1 is LNHDA, CDR2 SQIVND, per germline (reference sequence). The CDR3 totals 15 residues. The origin of this receptor is a human donor with COVID-19, enrolled during active disease. The donor label of this sample is uncertain. The chain links TRBV19 to TRBJ1-1; the D gene is possibly TRBD1 (5 bases). Sequencing input: peripheral blood. CDR3 nucleotide sequence: TGTGCCAGTAAGCTGGCAGGGCCTTCTTACACTGAAGCTTTCTTT. Its protein is CASKLAGPSYTEAFF.